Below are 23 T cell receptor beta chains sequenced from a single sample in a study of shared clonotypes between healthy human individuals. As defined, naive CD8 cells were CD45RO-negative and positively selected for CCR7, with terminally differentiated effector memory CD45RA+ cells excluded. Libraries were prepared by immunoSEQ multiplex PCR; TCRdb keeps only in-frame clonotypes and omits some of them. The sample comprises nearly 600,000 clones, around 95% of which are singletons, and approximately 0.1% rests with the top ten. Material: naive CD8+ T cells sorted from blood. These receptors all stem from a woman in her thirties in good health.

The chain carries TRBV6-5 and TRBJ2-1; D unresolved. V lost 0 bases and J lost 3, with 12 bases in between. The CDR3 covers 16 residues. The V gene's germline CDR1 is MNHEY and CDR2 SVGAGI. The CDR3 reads CASSYSILVGYNEQFF. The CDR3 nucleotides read TGTGCCAGCAGTTACTCGATCCTGGTCGGCTACAATGAGCAGTTCTTC.

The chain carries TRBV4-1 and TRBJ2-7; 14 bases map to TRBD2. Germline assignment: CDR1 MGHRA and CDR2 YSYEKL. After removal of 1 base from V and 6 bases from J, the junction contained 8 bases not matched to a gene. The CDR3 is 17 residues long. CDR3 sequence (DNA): TGCGCCAGCAGCCAAGTACCGGGACTAGCGGGAGTCGGCGAGCAGTACTTC. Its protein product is CASSQVPGLAGVGEQYF.

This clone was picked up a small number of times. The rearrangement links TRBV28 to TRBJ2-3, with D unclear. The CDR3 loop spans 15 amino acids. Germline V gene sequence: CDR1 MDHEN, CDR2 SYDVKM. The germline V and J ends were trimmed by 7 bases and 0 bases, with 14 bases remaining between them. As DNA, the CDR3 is TGTGCCAGCACTTTCTCGCAGGACAGCACAGATACGCAGTATTTT. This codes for CASTFSQDSTDTQYF.

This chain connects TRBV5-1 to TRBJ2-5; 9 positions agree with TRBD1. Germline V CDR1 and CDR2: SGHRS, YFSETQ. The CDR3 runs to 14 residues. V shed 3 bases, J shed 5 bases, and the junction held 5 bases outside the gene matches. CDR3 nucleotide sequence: TGCGCCAGCAGCTGGGGGACAGGGTTGGAGACCCAGTACTTC. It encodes CASSWGTGLETQYF. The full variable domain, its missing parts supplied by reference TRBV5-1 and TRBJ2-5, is KAGVTQTPRYLIKTRGQQVTLSCSPISGHRSVSWYQQTPGQGLQFLFEYFSETQRNKGNFPGRFSGRQFSNSRSEMNVSTLELGDSALYLCASSWGTGLETQYFGPGTRLLVL.

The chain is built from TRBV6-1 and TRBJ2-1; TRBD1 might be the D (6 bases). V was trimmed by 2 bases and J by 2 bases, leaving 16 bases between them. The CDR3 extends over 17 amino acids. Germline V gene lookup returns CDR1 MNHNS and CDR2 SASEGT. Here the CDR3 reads CASSERGWAAPYNEQFF. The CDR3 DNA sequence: TGTGCCAGCAGTGAAAGGGGGTGGGCGGCGCCCTACAATGAGCAGTTCTTC.

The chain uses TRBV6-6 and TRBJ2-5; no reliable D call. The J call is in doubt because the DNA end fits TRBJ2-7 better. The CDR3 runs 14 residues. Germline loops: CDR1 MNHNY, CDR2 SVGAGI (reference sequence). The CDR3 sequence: CASSAMGSSYEQYF. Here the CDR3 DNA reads TGTGCCAGCTCCGCTATGGGAAGCTCCTACGAGCAGTACTTC.

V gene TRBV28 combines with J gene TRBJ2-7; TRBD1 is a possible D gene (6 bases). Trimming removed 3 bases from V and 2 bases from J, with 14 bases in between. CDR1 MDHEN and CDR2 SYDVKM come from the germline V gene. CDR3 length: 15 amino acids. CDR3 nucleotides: TGTGCCAGCAGTTTTGGTACAGGGATCACCTACGAGCAGTACTTC. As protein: CASSFGTGITYEQYF.

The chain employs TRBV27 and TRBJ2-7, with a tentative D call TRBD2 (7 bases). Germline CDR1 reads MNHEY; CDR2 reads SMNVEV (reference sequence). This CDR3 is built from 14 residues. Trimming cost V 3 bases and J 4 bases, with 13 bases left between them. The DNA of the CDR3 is TGTGCCAGCAGTTTTAGGGGGGGCCGGTACGAGCAGTACTTC. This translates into CASSFRGGRYEQYF.

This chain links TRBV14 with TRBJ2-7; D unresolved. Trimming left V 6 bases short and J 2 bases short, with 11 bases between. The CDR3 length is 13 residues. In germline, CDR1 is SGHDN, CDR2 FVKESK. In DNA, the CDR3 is TGTGCCAGCAGTCTTATGATGACCTACGAGCAGTACTTC. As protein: CASSLMMTYEQYF.

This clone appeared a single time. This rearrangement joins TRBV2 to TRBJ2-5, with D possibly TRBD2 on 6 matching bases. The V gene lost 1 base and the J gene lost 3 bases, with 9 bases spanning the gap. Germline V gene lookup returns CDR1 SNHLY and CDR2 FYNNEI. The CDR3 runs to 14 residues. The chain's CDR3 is CASSEGVAEETQYF. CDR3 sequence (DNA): TGTGCCAGCAGTGAAGGAGTAGCGGAAGAGACCCAGTACTTC.

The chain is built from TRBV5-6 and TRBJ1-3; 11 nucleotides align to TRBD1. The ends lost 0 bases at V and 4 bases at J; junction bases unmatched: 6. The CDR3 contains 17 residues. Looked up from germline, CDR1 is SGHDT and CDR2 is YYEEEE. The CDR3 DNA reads TGTGCCAGCAGCTTGGTCGGGACAGGGGGTCCGGGAAACACCATATATTTT. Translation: CASSLVGTGGPGNTIYF.

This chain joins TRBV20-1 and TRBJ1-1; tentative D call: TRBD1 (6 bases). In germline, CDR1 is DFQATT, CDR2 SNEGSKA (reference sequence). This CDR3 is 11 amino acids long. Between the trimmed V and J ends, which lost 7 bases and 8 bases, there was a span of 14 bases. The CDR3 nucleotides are TGCAGTGGGGAATCCGGGACAGAAGCTTTCTTT. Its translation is CSGESGTEAFF.

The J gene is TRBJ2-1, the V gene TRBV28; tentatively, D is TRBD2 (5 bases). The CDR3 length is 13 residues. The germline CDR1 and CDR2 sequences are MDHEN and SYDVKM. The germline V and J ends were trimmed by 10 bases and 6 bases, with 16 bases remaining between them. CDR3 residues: CATQLGRLNEQFF. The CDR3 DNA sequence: TGTGCCACCCAACTTGGGAGACTCAATGAGCAGTTCTTC.

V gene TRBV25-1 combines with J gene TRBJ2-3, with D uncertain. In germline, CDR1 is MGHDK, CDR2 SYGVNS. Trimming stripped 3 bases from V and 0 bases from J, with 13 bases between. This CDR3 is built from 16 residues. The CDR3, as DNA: TGTGCCAGCAGTGAGTTGGAGCCGGCTAGCACAGATACGCAGTATTTT. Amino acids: CASSELEPASTDTQYF.

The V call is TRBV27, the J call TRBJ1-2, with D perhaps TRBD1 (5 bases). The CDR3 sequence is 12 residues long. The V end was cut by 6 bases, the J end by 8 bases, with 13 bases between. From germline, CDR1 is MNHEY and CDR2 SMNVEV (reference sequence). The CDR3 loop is CASSTGTTGYTF. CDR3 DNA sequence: TGTGCCAGCAGCACCGGGACCACAGGCTACACCTTC.

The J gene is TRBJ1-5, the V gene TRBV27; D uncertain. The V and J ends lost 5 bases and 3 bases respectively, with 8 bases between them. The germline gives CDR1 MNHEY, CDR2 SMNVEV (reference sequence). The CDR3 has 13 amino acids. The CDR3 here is CASSHRNNQPQHF. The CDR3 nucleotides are TGTGCCAGCAGTCACCGGAACAATCAGCCCCAGCATTTT.

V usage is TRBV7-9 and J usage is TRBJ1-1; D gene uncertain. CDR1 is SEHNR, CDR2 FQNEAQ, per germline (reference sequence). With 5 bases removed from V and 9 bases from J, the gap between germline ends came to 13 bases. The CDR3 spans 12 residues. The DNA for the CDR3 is TGTGCCAGCAGCCCGAGTGGGGTACAAGCTTTCTTT. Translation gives CASSPSGVQAFF.

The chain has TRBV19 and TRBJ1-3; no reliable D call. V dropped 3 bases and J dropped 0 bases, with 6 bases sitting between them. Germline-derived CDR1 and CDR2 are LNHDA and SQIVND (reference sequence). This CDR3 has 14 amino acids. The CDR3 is CASSIFSSGNTIYF. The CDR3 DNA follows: TGTGCCAGTAGTATCTTCAGCTCTGGAAACACCATATATTTT.

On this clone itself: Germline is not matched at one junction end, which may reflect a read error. In DNA form, the CDR3 reads TGTGCCAGCAGCTTATGGCTAGCGGGAGGACCGGGGGACTTC. This sequence encodes CASSLWLAGGPGDF. V gene TRBV7-8 combines with J gene TRBJ2-5; TRBD2 matches at 11 bases. Germline V gene sequence: CDR1 SGHVS, CDR2 FQNEAQ. The CDR3 sequence is 14 residues long.

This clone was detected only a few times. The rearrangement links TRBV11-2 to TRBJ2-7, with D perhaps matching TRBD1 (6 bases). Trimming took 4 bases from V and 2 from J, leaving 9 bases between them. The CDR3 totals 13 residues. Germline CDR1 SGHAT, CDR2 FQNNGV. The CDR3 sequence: CASSSGQTYEQYF. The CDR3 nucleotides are TGTGCCAGCAGCTCGGGACAAACCTACGAGCAGTACTTC. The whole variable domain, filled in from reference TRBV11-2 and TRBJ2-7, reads EAGVAQSPRYKIIEKRQSVAFWCNPISGHATLYWYQQILGQGPKLLIQFQNNGVVDDSQLPKDRFSAERLKGVDSTLKIQPAKLEDSAVYLCASSSGQTYEQYFGPGTRLTVT.

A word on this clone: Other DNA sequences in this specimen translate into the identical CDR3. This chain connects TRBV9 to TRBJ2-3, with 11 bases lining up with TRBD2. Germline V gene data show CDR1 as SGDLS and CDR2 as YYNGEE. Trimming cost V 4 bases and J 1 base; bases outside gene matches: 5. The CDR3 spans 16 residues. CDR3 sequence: CASSPRLAGRTDTQYF. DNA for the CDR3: TGTGCCAGCAGCCCACGACTAGCGGGGCGCACAGATACGCAGTATTTT.

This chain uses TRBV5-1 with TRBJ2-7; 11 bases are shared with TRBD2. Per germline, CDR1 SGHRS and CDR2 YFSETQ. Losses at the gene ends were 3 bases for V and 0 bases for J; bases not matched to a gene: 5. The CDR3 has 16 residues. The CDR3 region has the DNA TGCGCCAGCAGCTCCATAGCGGGAGGGCCCTCCTACGAGCAGTACTTC. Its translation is CASSSIAGGPSYEQYF.

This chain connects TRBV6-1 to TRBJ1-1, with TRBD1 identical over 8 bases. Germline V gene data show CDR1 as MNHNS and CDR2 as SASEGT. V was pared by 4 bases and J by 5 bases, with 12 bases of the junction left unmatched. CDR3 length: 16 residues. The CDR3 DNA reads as TGTGCCAGCAGTGCATACCCCAGGGGGCGTGTAACTGAAGCTTTCTTT. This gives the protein CASSAYPRGRVTEAFF.